The 5 T cell receptor beta chains below come from one sample, sequenced in a study of CD8+CD57+ T cells in acquired aplastic anemia. Using genomic DNA as the template, TCR beta VDJ and CDR3 profiling was carried out. TCRdb fed the reads into MiXCR, producing one record per CDR3 protein. Among about 150,000 distinct CDR3 sequences listed, roughly 49% were seen once. Patients chosen for sequencing had CD8+CD57+ cells that had expanded, as shown by flow cytometry. Input material: sorted CD4+, CD8+, or CD8+CD57+ T cells (not recorded which) from PBMCs. The receptors stem from a human donor with aplastic anemia.

This clonotype came up many times. The chain combines TRBV19 with TRBJ1-5; 7 bases are a match to TRBD1. The CDR3 contains 15 residues. V was clipped by 6 bases and J by 4 bases; unmatched bases: 9. The V gene's germline CDR1 is LNHDA and CDR2 SQIVND (reference sequence). The CDR3, as DNA: TGTGCCAGTAGATCCGACAGGGAGGGAAATCAGCCCCAGCATTTT. Translating gives CASRSDREGNQPQHF.

V usage is TRBV20-1 and J usage is TRBJ1-1; no clear D. Trimming left V 3 bases short and J 3 bases short, with 5 bases between. Per the germline V gene, CDR1 is DFQATT and CDR2 is SNEGSKA (reference sequence). This CDR3 has 11 amino acids. Here the CDR3 DNA reads TGCAGTGCTAGCAAGTACACTGAAGCTTTCTTT. Translation gives CSASKYTEAFF.

The V and J genes are TRBV2 and TRBJ2-5, with D possibly being TRBD1 (6 bases). Germline V gene lookup returns CDR1 SNHLY and CDR2 FYNNEI. There are 13 residues in the CDR3. The V end was cut by 7 bases, the J end by 5 bases, with 14 bases between. CDR3 region: CASKQGDRETQYF. CDR3 nucleotides: TGTGCCAGCAAACAGGGAGACCGGGAGACCCAGTACTTC.

This clonotype occurred a few times. The chain links TRBV20-1 to TRBJ2-1; D call uncertain. Germline CDR1 and CDR2: DFQATT and SNEGSKA (reference sequence). The CDR3 spans 13 residues. With 8 bases removed from V and 8 bases from J, the gap between germline ends came to 19 bases. CDR3 amino acids: CSSGPNGVDEQFF. The CDR3 bases are TGCAGTTCCGGGCCGAATGGCGTGGATGAGCAGTTCTTC.

About this clonotype itself: This could be a read error, since a much larger clone is one nucleotide away. This chain links TRBV5-1 with TRBJ2-2; D call uncertain. The CDR3 totals 14 residues. V lost 1 base and J lost 4, with 8 bases in between. CDR1 is SGHRS and CDR2 is YFSETQ in the germline V gene. The CDR3: CASSLRAVTGELFF. Here the CDR3 DNA reads TGCGCCAGCAGCTTGCGGGCTGTCACCGGGGAGCTGTTTTTT.